This T cell receptor beta chain was retrieved from a study of blood T cell repertoires in COVID-19. Overall study context: Acute-phase and convalescent COVID-19 samples originated in the United States, Italy and Spain. The cDNA or gDNA used as material had been derived from T cells, B-cell-depleted T cells, or PBMCs.

Source study methods: Nucleated cell number was recorded as an estimate derived from reference gene primer amplification. Data came from immunoSEQ multiplex PCR; TCRdb stores just in-frame clones and leaves some out. D and trimming come from the DNA, and the V and J calls and clone size come from that table. The profile shows about 150,000 clones, approximately 80% of them singletons. Germline V lookup: CDR1 MNHEY, CDR2 SVGAGI. The CDR3 spans 15 residues. Trimming stripped 0 bases from V and 3 bases from J, with 9 bases between. The clonotype originates from a woman in her 50s in a cohort sampled during active or convalescent COVID-19. The specimen was peripheral blood. The chain has TRBV6-5 and TRBJ1-5; D ambiguous. Written as DNA, the CDR3 is TGTGCCAGCAGTTACTCTGGCAGAACCAATCAGCCCCAGCATTTT. This codes for CASSYSGRTNQPQHF.